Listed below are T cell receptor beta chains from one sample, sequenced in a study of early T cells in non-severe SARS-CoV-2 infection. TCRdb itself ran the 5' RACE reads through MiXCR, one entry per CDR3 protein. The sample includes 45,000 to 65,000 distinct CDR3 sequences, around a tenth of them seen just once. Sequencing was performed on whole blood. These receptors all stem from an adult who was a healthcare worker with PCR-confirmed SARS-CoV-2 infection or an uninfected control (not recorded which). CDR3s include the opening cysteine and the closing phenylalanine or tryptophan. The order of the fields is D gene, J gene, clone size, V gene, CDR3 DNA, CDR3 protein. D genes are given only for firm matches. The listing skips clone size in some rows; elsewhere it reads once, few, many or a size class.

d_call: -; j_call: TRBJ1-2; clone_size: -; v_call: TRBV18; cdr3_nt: TGTGCCAGCTCACCTCGCCTGGCCGACTGGAGCTACACCTTC; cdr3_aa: CASSPRLADWSYTF
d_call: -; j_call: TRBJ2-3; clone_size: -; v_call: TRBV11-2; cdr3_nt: TGTGCCAGCAGCTTATGGGTCCGCACAGATACGCAGTATTTT; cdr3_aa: CASSLWVRTDTQYF
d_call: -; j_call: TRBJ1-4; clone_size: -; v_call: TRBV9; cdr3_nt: TGTGCCAGCAGTCCTCGGATCGCAACTAATGAAAAACTGTTTTTT; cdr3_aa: CASSPRIATNEKLFF
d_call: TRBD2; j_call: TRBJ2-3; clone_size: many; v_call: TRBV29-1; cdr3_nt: TGCAGCGTTGAGGGGCTAGCGGGGTTCACAGATACGCAGTATTTT; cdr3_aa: CSVEGLAGFTDTQYF
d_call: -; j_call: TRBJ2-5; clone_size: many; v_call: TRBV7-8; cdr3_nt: TGTGCCAGCAGCGTAAACAGGGTCCGAGGGGGAGAGACCCAGTACTTC; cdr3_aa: CASSVNRVRGGETQYF
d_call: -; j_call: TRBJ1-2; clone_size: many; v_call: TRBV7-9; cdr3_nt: TGTGCCAGCAGCTTAGACAGTTATGGCTACACCTTC; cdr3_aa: CASSLDSYGYTF
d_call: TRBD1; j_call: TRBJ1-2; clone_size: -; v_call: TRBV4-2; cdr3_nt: TGTGCCAGCAGCCATTCTCTGGGGACAGGGAATGGCTACACCTTC; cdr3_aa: CASSHSLGTGNGYTF
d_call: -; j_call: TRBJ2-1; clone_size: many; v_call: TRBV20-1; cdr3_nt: TGCAGTGCTAGAGATCACGTCAGGGAAACGTACAATGAGCAGTTCTTC; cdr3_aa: CSARDHVRETYNEQFF
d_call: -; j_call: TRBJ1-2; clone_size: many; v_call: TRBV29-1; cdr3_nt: TGCAGCGGCGTCACGACAGCCTATGGCTACACCTTC; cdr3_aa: CSGVTTAYGYTF
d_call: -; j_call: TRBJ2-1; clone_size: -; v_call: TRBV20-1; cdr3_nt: TGCAGTGCTCTCGGCCCTGCAAATGAGCAGTTCTTC; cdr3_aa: CSALGPANEQFF
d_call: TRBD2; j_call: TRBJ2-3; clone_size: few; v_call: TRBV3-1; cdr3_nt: TGTGCCAGCAGCCAAGGGACTAGCGGGGGGATAGATACGCAGTATTTT; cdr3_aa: CASSQGTSGGIDTQYF
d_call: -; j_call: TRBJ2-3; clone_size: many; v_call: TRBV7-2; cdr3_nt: TGTGCCAGCAGCTTAACTATAGCGATAAGCACAGATACGCAGTATTTT; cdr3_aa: CASSLTIAISTDTQYF
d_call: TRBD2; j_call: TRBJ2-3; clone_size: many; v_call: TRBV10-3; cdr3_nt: TGTGCCATCAGTGAAGTGGGGGGAGGGCCGAGAAATACGCAGTATTTT; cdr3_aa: CAISEVGGGPRNTQYF
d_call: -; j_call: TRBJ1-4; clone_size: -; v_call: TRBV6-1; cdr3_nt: TGTGCCAGCACTAGGACAGAAACTAATGAAAAACTGTTTTTT; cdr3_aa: CASTRTETNEKLFF
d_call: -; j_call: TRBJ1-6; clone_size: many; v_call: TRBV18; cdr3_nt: TGTGCCAGCTCACCAGGGGCTGATTCACCCCTCCACTTT; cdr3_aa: CASSPGADSPLHF
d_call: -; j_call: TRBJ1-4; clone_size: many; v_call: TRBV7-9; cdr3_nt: TGTGCCAGCAGCCCCCACTACATTAGTACGTTGGGGGTTTTT; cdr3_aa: CASSPHYISTLGVF
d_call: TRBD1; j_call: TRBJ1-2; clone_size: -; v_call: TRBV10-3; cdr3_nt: TGTGCCACCAGGCCCGGGACAGGCTCCTATGGCTACACCTTC; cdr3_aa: CATRPGTGSYGYTF
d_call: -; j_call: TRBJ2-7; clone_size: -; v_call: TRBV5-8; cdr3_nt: TGTGCCAGCAGCTTTCGACCCTACGAGCAGTACTTC; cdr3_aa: CASSFRPYEQYF
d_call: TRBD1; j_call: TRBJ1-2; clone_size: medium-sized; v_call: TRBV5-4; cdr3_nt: TGTGCCAGCGCTCGACCCCAGGGGGGTAGTGATGGCTACACCTTC; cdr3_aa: CASARPQGGSDGYTF
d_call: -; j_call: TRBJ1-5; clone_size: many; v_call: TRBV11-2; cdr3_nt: TGTGCCAGCAGCCCGGACCATCGGAGCAATCAGCCCCAGCATTTT; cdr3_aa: CASSPDHRSNQPQHF
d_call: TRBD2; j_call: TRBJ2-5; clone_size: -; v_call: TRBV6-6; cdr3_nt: TGTGCCAGCAGTTACCCTAGCGGGGGACAAGAGACCCAGTACTTC; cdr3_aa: CASSYPSGGQETQYF
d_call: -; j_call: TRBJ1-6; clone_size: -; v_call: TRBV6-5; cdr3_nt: TGTGCCAGCAGTTTGACCGATTCACCCCTCCACTTT; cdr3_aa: CASSLTDSPLHF
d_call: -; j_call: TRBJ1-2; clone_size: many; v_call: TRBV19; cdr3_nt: TGTGCCAGTAGTCTGAACCGGGATCGTGATGGCTACACCTTC; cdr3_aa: CASSLNRDRDGYTF
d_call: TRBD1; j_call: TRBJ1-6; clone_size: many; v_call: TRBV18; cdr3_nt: TGTGCCAGCTCACCCCGGACAGGGGGCGAAACACCCCTCCACTTT; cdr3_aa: CASSPRTGGETPLHF
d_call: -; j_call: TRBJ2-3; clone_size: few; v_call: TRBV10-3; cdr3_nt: TGTGCCATCAGTTTTCCAGACACAGATACGCAGTATTTT; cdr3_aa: CAISFPDTDTQYF
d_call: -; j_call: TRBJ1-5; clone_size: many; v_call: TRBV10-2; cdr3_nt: TGCGCCAGCAAGGGTTGGGGCAATCAGCCCCAGCATTTT; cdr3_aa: CASKGWGNQPQHF
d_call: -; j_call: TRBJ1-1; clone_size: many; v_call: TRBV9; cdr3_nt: TGTGCCAGCAGCGTAGGAACATACGAGAACACTGAAGCTTTCTTT; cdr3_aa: CASSVGTYENTEAFF
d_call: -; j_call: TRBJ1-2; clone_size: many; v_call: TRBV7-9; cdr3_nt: TGTGCCAGCAGCCAGGGTACGGATTTTGGAGGCTACACCTTC; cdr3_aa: CASSQGTDFGGYTF
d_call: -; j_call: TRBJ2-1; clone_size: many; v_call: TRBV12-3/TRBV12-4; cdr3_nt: TGTGCCAGCAGTTTCCCTAGCGTCGGTGAGCAGTTCTTC; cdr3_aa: CASSFPSVGEQFF